These 24 T cell receptor beta chains were all obtained from the same sample, sequenced in a study of immune cell composition in non-small cell lung cancer (dated by TCRdb to the late 2010s). Library preparation used the immunoSEQ multiplex PCR assay. The table was pulled from immuneACCESS by TCRdb, which kept in-frame rearrangements only. Such tables lose some clones; where checked, under half of the loss comes from unresolved V genes, and the rest has no known cause. The sample table contains roughly 6,700 clones; only one count was recorded for 70% of them. About 4.4% of the sample is in the top ten clones. Sequencing used lung tumor tissue. The receptors here all came from a human donor with non-small cell lung cancer.

V is TRBV14 and J is TRBJ1-4; a possible D gene is TRBD1 (5 bases). The CDR3 contains 13 residues. Trimming cost V 1 base and J 10 bases, with 10 bases left between them. Germline assignment: CDR1 SGHDN and CDR2 FVKESK. CDR3 amino acids: CASSQVGALKLFF. The CDR3 nucleotides read TGTGCCAGCAGCCAAGTAGGGGCGCTAAAACTGTTTTTT. Full variable domain (remainder filled in from reference TRBV14 and TRBJ1-4): EAGVTQFPSHSVIEKGQTVTLRCDPISGHDNLYWYRRVMGKEIKFLLHFVKESKQDESGMPNNRFLAERTGGTYSTLKVQPAELEDSGVYFCASSQVGALKLFFGSGTQLSVL.

This clone came up once. This chain connects TRBV6-5 to TRBJ1-2; TRBD1 might be the D (6 bases). V lost 0 bases to trimming and J lost 6 bases, with 14 bases between them. This CDR3 is built from 15 residues. Germline V gene data show CDR1 as MNHEY and CDR2 as SVGAGI. CDR3 residues: CASSYSGGAGNGYTF. CDR3 in DNA: TGTGCCAGCAGTTACTCTGGGGGCGCTGGTAATGGCTACACCTTC.

V gene TRBV5-4 combines with J gene TRBJ2-5; D gene ambiguous. The germline V and J ends were trimmed by 2 bases and 4 bases, with 3 bases remaining between them. Germline V lookup: CDR1 SGHNT, CDR2 YYREEE (reference sequence). The CDR3 has 11 residues. The CDR3 region has the DNA TGTGCCAGCAGCTTTAGAGAGACCCAGTACTTC. Translated: CASSFRETQYF.

This clone has only a few counts. V and J are TRBV27 and TRBJ2-7; 7 bases align to TRBD2. Germline V gene data show CDR1 as MNHEY and CDR2 as SMNVEV (reference sequence). The CDR3 has 16 residues. Trimming removed 1 base from V and 2 bases from J; junction bases left unmatched: 8. The CDR3 region is CASSLFGGGIPYEQYF. DNA of the CDR3: TGTGCCAGCAGTTTATTCGGGGGAGGGATCCCCTACGAGCAGTACTTC.

The J gene is TRBJ1-1, the V gene TRBV2; 7 bases match TRBD1. From germline, CDR1 is SNHLY and CDR2 FYNNEI. There are 15 residues in the CDR3. V dropped 6 bases and J dropped 0; count of bases not matched to a gene: 7. The CDR3 sequence: CASRNRGFLNTEAFF. CDR3 DNA: TGTGCCAGCAGAAACAGGGGTTTCTTGAACACTGAAGCTTTCTTT.

This rearrangement joins TRBV7-8 to TRBJ2-6; 10 nucleotides match TRBD2. Germline lookup yields CDR1 SGHVS and CDR2 FQNEAQ. Trimming took 1 base from V and 4 from J; bases not matched to a gene: 16. CDR3 size: 21 residues. The CDR3 spells CASSLEGPGWLAGDGANVLTF. The CDR3 bases are TGTGCCAGCAGCTTAGAAGGTCCGGGGTGGCTAGCGGGAGACGGGGCCAACGTCCTGACTTTC.

This chain uses TRBV5-6 with TRBJ2-3, with D tentatively TRBD2 (6 bases). V was pared by 0 bases and J by 1 base, with 9 bases between. The germline V gene has CDR1 SGHDT and CDR2 YYEEEE. The CDR3 is made up of 15 amino acids. The CDR3 spells CASSLEIAGTDTQYF. The CDR3 DNA reads TGTGCCAGCAGCTTGGAAATAGCGGGCACAGATACGCAGTATTTT.

The genes are TRBV5-1 and TRBJ1-5; 9 bases map to TRBD1. V shed 7 bases and J 5 bases; nucleotides not matched to a gene: 7. CDR1 and CDR2 from the germline V gene are SGHRS and YFSETQ. This CDR3 has 14 residues. CDR3 region: CASPEGQGHQPQHF. The CDR3 region has the DNA TGCGCCAGCCCTGAGGGACAGGGCCATCAGCCCCAGCATTTT.

The chain is built from TRBV30 and TRBJ2-7; 11 bases fit TRBD2. The CDR3 is made up of 15 amino acids. Germline V gene lookup returns CDR1 GTSNPN and CDR2 SVGIG (reference sequence). V trimming: 1 base; J trimming: 5 bases; junction bases outside the gene matches: 7. The CDR3 nucleotides read TGTGCCTGGAGTGAGGGTAGCGGGGGGGGAGACGAGCAGTACTTC. It translates to CAWSEGSGGGDEQYF.

This chain joins TRBV10-2 and TRBJ2-5; possible D gene TRBD2, 5 bases. The CDR3 covers 18 residues. The V end was cut by 2 bases, the J end by 6 bases, with 25 bases between. The germline V gene has CDR1 WSHSY and CDR2 SAAADI. The CDR3, as DNA: TGCGCCAGCAGTGAGACCATTACTAGGAGCTTTTTAAGGAAGACCCAGTACTTC. Translating gives CASSETITRSFLRKTQYF.

The gene calls are TRBV30 and TRBJ2-7; 10 bases fit TRBD1. V shed 5 bases, J shed 3 bases, and the junction held 1 base outside the gene matches. This CDR3 comprises 12 residues. Per germline, CDR1 GTSNPN and CDR2 SVGIG (reference sequence). The CDR3 here is CAWGQGDYEQYF. The CDR3 nucleotides are TGTGCCTGGGGACAGGGGGACTACGAGCAGTACTTC.

The V call is TRBV5-1, the J call TRBJ2-1; a weak D match, TRBD1 (6 bases). The CDR3 is made up of 14 amino acids. V was cut by 3 bases and J by 2 bases, with 9 bases left in between. Germline values: CDR1 SGHRS, CDR2 YFSETQ. The CDR3 loop is CASSSGETYNEQFF. In nucleotides, the CDR3 is TGCGCCAGCAGCTCAGGGGAAACCTACAATGAGCAGTTCTTC. The full variable domain, rest sourced from reference TRBV5-1 and TRBJ2-1, is KAGVTQTPRYLIKTRGQQVTLSCSPISGHRSVSWYQQTPGQGLQFLFEYFSETQRNKGNFPGRFSGRQFSNSRSEMNVSTLELGDSALYLCASSSGETYNEQFFGPGTRLTVL.

The chain combines TRBV9 with TRBJ2-2; 8 bases match TRBD2. Trimming took 0 bases from V and 1 from J; bases not matched to a gene: 14. This CDR3 is 20 amino acids long. CDR1 SGDLS and CDR2 YYNGEE come from the germline V gene. The CDR3 sequence is CASSVALPGSGSLNTGELFF. The CDR3 region has the DNA TGTGCCAGCAGCGTAGCCCTCCCGGGAAGCGGGAGTTTGAACACCGGGGAGCTGTTTTTT.

In DNA form, the CDR3 reads TGTGCCAGTTCCGACCCGCGGACTAGCGGGGGGACCAGCACAGATACGCAGTATTTT. It yields the protein CASSDPRTSGGTSTDTQYF. The J gene is TRBJ2-3, the V gene TRBV19; 14 nucleotides align to TRBD2. V lost 8 bases and J lost 0; bases outside the gene matches: 13. The germline V gene has CDR1 LNHDA and CDR2 SQIVND (reference sequence). This CDR3 is built from 19 residues.

This chain joins TRBV18 and TRBJ1-1; 11 bases fit TRBD1. The J segment lost 5 bases and the V segment lost 4 bases, leaving 3 bases of the junction unmatched. The germline CDR1 and CDR2 sequences are KGHSH and LQKENI. This CDR3 contains 14 residues. CDR3 amino acids: CASSQGQGVTEAFF. For the CDR3, the DNA is TGTGCCAGCTCACAGGGACAGGGGGTGACTGAAGCTTTCTTT.

J is TRBJ1-5 and V is TRBV5-4; D gene ambiguous. Trimming pared 0 bases from V and 9 bases from J, leaving 10 bases between. The length of the CDR3 is 13 residues. CDR1 is SGHNT, CDR2 YYREEE, per germline (reference sequence). The DNA of the CDR3 is TGTGCCAGCAGCTTGGAGATCGGTACGCCCCAGCATTTT. As protein: CASSLEIGTPQHF. The full variable domain, in which reference TRBV5-4 and TRBJ1-5 provide the parts outside the CDR3, is ETGVTQSPTHLIKTRGQQVTLRCSSQSGHNTVSWYQQALGQGPQFIFQYYREEENGRGNFPPRFSGLQFPNYSSELNVNALELDDSALYLCASSLEIGTPQHFGDGTRLSIL.

This clone was counted between two and nine times. The chain employs TRBV28 and TRBJ1-2; 8 bases match TRBD1. V gave up 2 bases and J gave up 6 bases; unmatched junction bases: 5. Germline loops: CDR1 MDHEN, CDR2 SYDVKM. This CDR3 has 14 residues. Here the CDR3 reads CASSLHPGGHGYTF. For the CDR3, the DNA is TGTGCCAGCAGTTTACACCCAGGGGGCCATGGCTACACCTTC.

The chain recombines TRBV19 with TRBJ2-5; D perhaps matches TRBD1 (6 bases). The germline V and J ends were trimmed by 1 base and 3 bases, with 6 bases remaining between them. Germline V gene data show CDR1 as LNHDA and CDR2 as SQIVND (reference sequence). The length of the CDR3 is 13 residues. Here the CDR3 reads CASSIGTEETQYF. DNA of the CDR3: TGTGCCAGTAGTATAGGGACAGAAGAGACCCAGTACTTC.

This clone was detected a few times. The gene calls are TRBV4-1 and TRBJ1-1; TRBD1 matches 8 bases. The germline gives CDR1 MGHRA, CDR2 YSYEKL. J was trimmed by 3 bases and V by 0 bases; bases with no gene match: 3. CDR3 length equals 15 residues. The CDR3 protein is CASSQETGAYTEAFF. CDR3 coding DNA: TGCGCCAGCAGCCAAGAGACAGGGGCTTACACTGAAGCTTTCTTT.

The chain combines TRBV6-5 with TRBJ1-1; maybe TRBD1 (6 bases). V was shortened by 2 bases and J by 7 bases, with 11 bases between the two germline ends. This CDR3 has 13 amino acids. Looked up from germline, CDR1 is MNHEY and CDR2 is SVGAGI. The chain's CDR3 is CASSYTGGGEAFF. CDR3 DNA: TGTGCCAGCAGTTACACGGGGGGCGGTGAAGCTTTCTTT.

CDR3 DNA sequence: TGTGCCAGCAGCCGCCACAGGGCTTCCTACAATGAGCAGTTCTTC. Protein: CASSRHRASYNEQFF. The rearrangement uses TRBV27 and TRBJ2-1, with a tentative D call TRBD1 (6 bases). Germline CDR1 reads MNHEY; CDR2 reads SMNVEV (reference sequence). The CDR3 consists of 15 residues. Deletions cut 6 bases from V and 1 base from J, with 13 bases between.

This chain joins TRBV28 and TRBJ1-2, with 8 nucleotides matching TRBD1. The V gene end was trimmed by 4 bases and the J gene end by 4 bases; junction bases not matched to a gene: 14. Germline CDR1 reads MDHEN; CDR2 reads SYDVKM. The CDR3 consists of 17 residues. In DNA, the CDR3 is TGTGCCAGCAGTTCCCACCAAAGGACAGGGCGATCCTATGGCTACACCTTC. Protein: CASSSHQRTGRSYGYTF.

This clone was picked up a small number of times. The V and J genes are TRBV2 and TRBJ2-5, with TRBD1 identical over 9 bases. This CDR3 has 15 amino acids. CDR1 is SNHLY, CDR2 FYNNEI, per germline. V lost 1 base, J lost 4 bases, and 4 bases stayed unmatched. DNA of the CDR3: TGTGCCAGCAGTGAAGTCCAGACAGGGGGAGAGACCCAGTACTTC. Its protein is CASSEVQTGGETQYF.

This clone counts as medium-sized (0.01 to 0.1%). This chain joins TRBV9 and TRBJ1-2; D call uncertain. Germline values: CDR1 SGDLS, CDR2 YYNGEE. The CDR3 has 15 amino acids. V lost 0 bases and J lost 0, with 9 bases in between. In DNA form, the CDR3 reads TGTGCCAGCAGCGTAGCTGGTCCAGCTAACTATGGCTACACCTTC. Amino acid sequence: CASSVAGPANYGYTF.